A single sample gave rise to the 15 T cell receptor beta chains below, sequenced in a study of T-cell reconstitution after alpha-beta-depleted transplantation in children. Unique molecular identifiers tagged the TCRbeta library. TCRdb ran MiXCR on the PCR reads and lists one entry per CDR3 protein. The sample holds roughly 100,000 distinct CDR3 sequences, roughly 8.4% seen once. This material consisted of PBMCs from the stem cell graft donor, taken from the stem cell graft. The source is a human donor who donated a stem cell graft to a child with congenital amegakaryocytic thrombocytopenia.

This clonotype was picked up many times. The chain couples TRBV7-2 to TRBJ1-1, with 7 bases identical to TRBD1. The CDR3 totals 15 residues. Germline lookup yields CDR1 SGHTA and CDR2 FQGNSA. V dropped 3 bases and J dropped 6; count of bases not matched to a gene: 10. The CDR3 loop reads CASSLRGRGVAEAFF. CDR3 DNA sequence: TGTGCCAGCAGCTTGCGAGGCAGGGGGGTGGCTGAAGCTTTCTTT.

This clonotype was counted many times. CDR3: CSASGQGGSTDTQYF. CDR3 bases: TGCAGTGCTAGCGGACAGGGAGGGAGCACAGATACGCAGTATTTT. This chain links TRBV20-1 with TRBJ2-3, with a possible D match to TRBD1 (8 bases). Germline V lookup: CDR1 DFQATT, CDR2 SNEGSKA (reference sequence). The CDR3 has 15 amino acids. The V and J ends lost 3 bases and 0 bases respectively, with 13 bases between them.

This clonotype was seen repeatedly, ten times or more. This chain connects TRBV28 to TRBJ2-7, with TRBD2 matching over 7 bases. V lost 10 bases and J lost 3; bases outside the gene matches: 12. CDR3 length: 14 amino acids. The germline V gene has CDR1 MDHEN and CDR2 SYDVKM. The CDR3 reads CATNLNAGVYEQYF. The CDR3 DNA is TGTGCCACGAATTTAAATGCGGGAGTCTACGAGCAGTACTTC.

This clonotype was seen many times. One end of the junction fails to match germline, which may point to a read error. The rearrangement joins TRBV15 to TRBJ2-1; 7 positions match TRBD1. The CDR3 is 15 amino acids. Germline loops: CDR1 LNHNV, CDR2 YYDKDF (reference sequence). The CDR3 nucleotides are TGTGCCACCACCAGAGACAGGGCGGTATACAATGAGCAGTTCTTC. Translation: CATTRDRAVYNEQFF. Using reference TRBV15 and TRBJ2-1 for the parts outside the CDR3, the full variable domain is DAMVIQNPRYQVTQFGKPVTLSCSQTLNHNVMYWYQQKSSQAPKLLFHYYDKDFNNEADTPDNFQSRRPNTSFCFLDIRSPGLGDTAMYLCATTRDRAVYNEQFFGPGTRLTVL.

The V gene is TRBV5-1, the J gene TRBJ2-5; no firm D call. The CDR3 totals 18 residues. The V end was cut by 7 bases, the J end by 4 bases, with 29 bases between. Germline CDR1 reads SGHRS; CDR2 reads YFSETQ. The CDR3 DNA follows: TGCGCCAGCGGCTCCAGGCTCCTCGGTCGGTCGATCGGAGAGACCCAGTACTTC. Translating it yields CASGSRLLGRSIGETQYF.

Ten or more counts support this clonotype. The chain links TRBV6-5 to TRBJ1-3; D is unresolved. V was clipped by 8 bases and J by 2 bases, with 10 bases between them. Germline V gives CDR1 MNHEY, CDR2 SVGAGI. The CDR3 consists of 13 residues. The CDR3 nucleotides read TGTGCCAGCCTTGGCGGAACTGGAAACACCATATATTTT. Protein product: CASLGGTGNTIYF.

This clonotype was recorded many times. The genes are TRBV20-1 and TRBJ1-2, with 8 positions matching TRBD1. Germline values: CDR1 DFQATT, CDR2 SNEGSKA (reference sequence). J was trimmed by 4 bases and V by 3 bases; bases with no gene match: 13. This CDR3 is built from 16 residues. The DNA for the CDR3 is TGCAGTGCTAGTTCGACAGGGGCGACGACCTTCTATGGCTACACCTTC. Its protein is CSASSTGATTFYGYTF.

This clonotype was detected many times. This chain links TRBV20-1 with TRBJ2-7; 7 positions match TRBD2. Germline V gene sequence: CDR1 DFQATT, CDR2 SNEGSKA (reference sequence). V shed 3 bases, J shed 2 bases, and the junction held 10 bases outside the gene matches. The CDR3 has 15 residues. This chain's CDR3 is CSARNGASGTYEQYF. The CDR3 nucleotides are TGCAGTGCTAGGAACGGGGCTAGCGGAACCTACGAGCAGTACTTC.

This clonotype appeared many times. The J gene is TRBJ2-7, the V gene TRBV5-6, with 7 nucleotides matching TRBD1. CDR3 length: 14 residues. V was clipped by 4 bases and J by 1 base; unmatched bases: 5. From germline, CDR1 is SGHDT and CDR2 YYEEEE. The CDR3 spells CASSPDRDSYEQYF. In nucleotides, the CDR3 is TGTGCCAGCAGCCCCGACAGGGATTCCTACGAGCAGTACTTC.

This clonotype was counted ten times or more. This chain links TRBV20-1 with TRBJ2-5; D uncertain. V was shortened by 6 bases and J by 5 bases, with 13 bases between the two germline ends. Germline V lookup: CDR1 DFQATT, CDR2 SNEGSKA (reference sequence). The CDR3 is 12 amino acids. The CDR3 protein is CSAQPSSETQYF. As DNA, the CDR3 is TGCAGTGCCCAGCCGTCGTCCGAGACCCAGTACTTC.

This clonotype was counted at least ten times. This chain uses TRBV20-1 with TRBJ1-5; the D gene is possibly TRBD1 (5 bases). This CDR3 contains 15 residues. Germline V gives CDR1 DFQATT, CDR2 SNEGSKA (reference sequence). V was trimmed by 0 bases and J by 5 bases, leaving 14 bases between them. DNA for the CDR3: TGCAGTGCTAGAGATACCGGAGGACATTATCAGCCCCAGCATTTT. As protein: CSARDTGGHYQPQHF.

This clonotype was seen at least ten times. This chain joins TRBV7-2 and TRBJ1-3; no clear D gene. This CDR3 has 14 amino acids. V shed 4 bases and J shed 4 bases, with 11 bases lying between them. Germline CDR1 SGHTA, CDR2 FQGNSA. The CDR3 loop is CASSSGPRGNTIYF. The CDR3 DNA reads as TGTGCCAGCAGCTCGGGTCCCAGGGGAAACACCATATATTTT.

The gene calls are TRBV3-1 and TRBJ1-1; D may be TRBD1 (5 bases). The CDR3 has 17 amino acids. CDR1 is LGHDT and CDR2 is YNNKEL in the germline V gene (reference sequence). The V end lost 10 bases, the J end lost 1 base, and 25 bases lay between the germline ends. CDR3: CATSQDGDPAGNTEAFF. CDR3 nucleotides: TGTGCCACCTCCCAAGATGGGGACCCCGCCGGGAACACTGAAGCTTTCTTT. The variable domain in full, completed from reference TRBV3-1 and TRBJ1-1, reads DTAVSQTPKYLVTQMGNDKSIKCEQNLGHDTMYWYKQDSKKFLKIMFSYNNKELIINETVPNRFSPKSPDKAHLNLHINSLELGDSAVYFCATSQDGDPAGNTEAFFGQGTRLTVV.

This clonotype appeared many times. This chain joins TRBV10-3 and TRBJ1-6; 8 nucleotides align to TRBD1. Germline CDR1 ENHRY, CDR2 SYGVKD. V shed 6 bases, J shed 5 bases, and the junction held 3 bases outside the gene matches. This CDR3 has 14 residues. The CDR3 here is CAISPDRDNSPLHF. The CDR3 DNA is TGTGCCATCAGCCCGGACAGGGATAATTCACCCCTCCACTTT.

Ten or more counts support this clonotype. For the CDR3, the DNA is TGTGCCAGCAGTTTCGGCCCGGATACGCAGTATTTT. Its translation is CASSFGPDTQYF. V and J are TRBV12-3 or TRBV12-4 and TRBJ2-3; no definite D call. Trimming shortened V by 3 bases and J by 6 bases, and 7 bases separated the two germline ends. CDR3 length: 12 amino acids.